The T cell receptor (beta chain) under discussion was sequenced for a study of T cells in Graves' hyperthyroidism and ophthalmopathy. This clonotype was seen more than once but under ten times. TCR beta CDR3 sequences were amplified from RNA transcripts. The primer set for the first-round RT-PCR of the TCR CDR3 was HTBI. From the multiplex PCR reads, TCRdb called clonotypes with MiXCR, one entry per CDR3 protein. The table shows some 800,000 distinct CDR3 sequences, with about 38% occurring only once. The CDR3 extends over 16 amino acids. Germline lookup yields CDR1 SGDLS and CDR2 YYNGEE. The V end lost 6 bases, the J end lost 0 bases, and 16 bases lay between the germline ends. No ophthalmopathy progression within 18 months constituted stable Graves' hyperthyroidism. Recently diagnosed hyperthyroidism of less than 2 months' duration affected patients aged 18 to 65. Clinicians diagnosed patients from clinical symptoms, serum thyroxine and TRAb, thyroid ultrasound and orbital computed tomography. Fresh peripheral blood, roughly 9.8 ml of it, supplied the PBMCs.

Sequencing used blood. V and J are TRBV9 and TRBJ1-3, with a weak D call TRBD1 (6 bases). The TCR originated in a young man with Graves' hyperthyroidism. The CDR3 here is CASTQGTRGSGNTIYF. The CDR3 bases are TGTGCCAGCACCCAAGGGACACGAGGCTCTGGAAACACCATATATTTT.